These T cell receptor beta chains were read from a single sample in a study of long-term antiretroviral therapy in people with HIV. Clones were sequenced by immunoSEQ multiplex PCR, and TCRdb holds only the in-frame ones, with some missing. This table has 44,000 or so clones, roughly 96% appearing once. Material: unsorted PBMCs, obtained 3.7 years after starting antiretroviral therapy. The receptors here all came from a woman between 50 and 59 years old with HIV. Both conserved end residues are part of each CDR3.

cdr3_length j_call v_call cdr3_aa
16 TRBJ2-3 TRBV18 CASSPLAGTSTDTQYF
15 TRBJ2-7 TRBV12-5 CASAPGTGELYEQYF
12 TRBJ2-7 TRBV10-3 CAISGTGNEQYF
13 TRBJ1-2 TRBV6-6 CASSYVQNYGYTF
14 TRBJ2-7 TRBV6-5 CASSLGQPSYEQYF
17 TRBJ1-2 TRBV6-4 CASSDPESPGEDYGYTF
18 TRBJ2-6 TRBV5-1 CASTSLGGVGSGANVLTF
14 TRBJ2-7 TRBV5-4 CASSLWGGGGEQYF
13 TRBJ2-7 TRBV29-1 CSVESGRGREQYF
14 TRBJ1-1 TRBV4-1 CASSQVFQNTEAFF
12 TRBJ2-7 TRBV27 CASSLGGAEPYF
15 TRBJ2-2 TRBV5-1 CASSLRQGGTGELFF
13 TRBJ1-5 TRBV2 CASSVGSNQPQHF
14 - TRBV7-8 CASSLRFILNEQYF
17 TRBJ1-3 TRBV21-1 CASSSLLVGEMENTIYF
15 TRBJ2-2 TRBV7-8 CASAPGTVNTGELFF
15 TRBJ2-4 TRBV7-3 CASSPGTGEKNIQYF
15 TRBJ2-4 TRBV29-1 CSVEDRFLAKNIQYF
16 TRBJ2-5 TRBV4-1 CASSQDRDRVEETQYF
16 TRBJ1-1 TRBV5-8 CASSLGLGLSNTEAFF
14 TRBJ1-3 TRBV6-5 CASIPGGGGNTIYF
14 TRBJ1-4 TRBV18 CASSPTGSNEKLFF
14 TRBJ1-6 TRBV30 CAWSLTGVNSPLHF
14 TRBJ1-4 TRBV2 CASREGIPNEKLFF
15 TRBJ2-1 TRBV2 CASSVTWGGRYEQFF
12 TRBJ2-5 TRBV6-5 CASSLDLETQYF
14 TRBJ2-5 TRBV5-6 CASSLRGIQETQYF
19 TRBJ2-2 TRBV9 CASSVLSGARPTNTGELFF
14 TRBJ2-5 TRBV7-8 CASSLVVNQETQYF
13 TRBJ1-3 TRBV30 CAWSWGTGNTIYF
14 TRBJ1-1 TRBV27 CASRRSDPNTEAFF
14 TRBJ1-2 TRBV9 CASSKAGDLSGYTF
14 TRBJ2-6 TRBV19 CASSIGSGANVLTF
11 TRBJ1-4 TRBV11-1 CASSLGGKLFF